This is a list of T cell receptor beta chains from one sample in a study of siplizumab effects on memory and regulatory T cells. The method was immunoSEQ multiplex PCR; TCRdb's version includes in-frame clones alone and lacks a portion of them. Here the sample spans tens of thousands of clones, approximately 93% being singletons. Material for sequencing was CD8+ T cells sorted from blood. The receptors shown here come from a human donor in good health. The CDR3 runs from the conserved cysteine through the conserved F or W. A D gene is named only where the DNA matches it firmly. Only some rows state a clone size, as once, few, many or a class for expanded clones.

V gene	clone size	D gene	CDR3 length	J gene	CDR3 DNA	CDR3 protein
TRBV7-9	-	-	13	TRBJ1-1	TGTGCCAGCAGCTTAGGGACAGACCCCGAAGCTTTCTTT	CASSLGTDPEAFF
TRBV27	-	-	14	TRBJ1-4	TGTGCCAGCAGTTTAGGGCAGAATAATGAAAAACTGTTTTTT	CASSLGQNNEKLFF
TRBV30	-	-	14	TRBJ1-4	TGTGCCTGGACCGAAGATGGCGCAAATGAAAAACTGTTTTTT	CAWTEDGANEKLFF
TRBV11-3	once	TRBD1	15	TRBJ2-2	TGTGCCAGCAGCCCAAGGGGGCTTGGCACCGGGGAGCTGTTTTTT	CASSPRGLGTGELFF
TRBV11-2	-	-	14	TRBJ2-5	TGTGCCAGCAGCTTAGAGTTAACTCAAGAGACCCAGTACTTC	CASSLELTQETQYF
TRBV28	-	-	19	TRBJ1-5	TGTGCCAGCAGACCGGTCACAGGGATCTCCCACCATAGCAATCAGCCCCAGCATTTT	CASRPVTGISHHSNQPQHF
TRBV5-4	-	TRBD1	15	TRBJ1-2	TGTGCCAGCAGCTATATCGGGACAGACAACTATGGCTACACCTTC	CASSYIGTDNYGYTF
TRBV19	-	TRBD2	11	TRBJ2-1	TGTGCCACCTTAGCGGGAGATGAGCAGTTCTTC	CATLAGDEQFF
TRBV30	-	-	13	TRBJ2-7	TGTGCCTGGAGTAGGATCGGTACACACGAGCAGTACTTC	CAWSRIGTHEQYF
TRBV7-3	-	TRBD2	14	TRBJ2-7	TGTGCCAGCAGCCCCGGACTAGCGGGAGCCGAGCAGTACTTC	CASSPGLAGAEQYF
TRBV30	once	TRBD2	14	TRBJ2-3	TGTGCCTGGAGTACAGCGGGGGATTCAGATACGCAGTATTTT	CAWSTAGDSDTQYF
TRBV29-1	once	-	13	TRBJ2-7	TGCAGCGTTAGGCCGGGGGATACTTACGAGCAGTACTTC	CSVRPGDTYEQYF
TRBV7-9	-	-	12	TRBJ2-7	TGTGCCAGCAGCTTAGGAGTTTACGAGCAGTACTTC	CASSLGVYEQYF
TRBV19	-	TRBD1	13	TRBJ1-1	TGTGCCAGTAGCTACAGGGGTTGGACTGAAGCTTTCTTT	CASSYRGWTEAFF
TRBV5-8	-	-	12	TRBJ2-2	TGTGCCAGCAGGAAGGAGACCGGGGAGCTGTTTTTT	CASRKETGELFF
TRBV7-9	-	-	13	TRBJ1-4	TGTGCCAGCAGCTTATCAGGGTACGAAAAACTGTTTTTT	CASSLSGYEKLFF
TRBV29-1	-	-	12	TRBJ2-7	TGCAGCGTTGGGGACATAGCCTACGAGCAGTACTTC	CSVGDIAYEQYF
TRBV11-2	-	TRBD1	13	TRBJ1-4	TGTGCCAGCAGCTCGGGACAGGACCCTCGACTGTTTTTT	CASSSGQDPRLFF
TRBV5-4	-	TRBD2	17	TRBJ2-7	TGTGCCAGCAGCTTGGCGACTAGCGGGAGGCACAGCTACGAGCAGTACTTC	CASSLATSGRHSYEQYF
TRBV5-1	-	-	14	TRBJ1-1	TGCGCCAGCAGCTTGGTGGGAGGGAACACTGAAGCTTTCTTT	CASSLVGGNTEAFF
TRBV11-2	once	TRBD1	15	TRBJ2-1	TGTGCCAGCAGCGCAATAACAGGGGCCTACAATGAGCAGTTCTTC	CASSAITGAYNEQFF
TRBV13	-	-	15	TRBJ1-2	TGTGCCAGCAGCTTAGACCCAGGGGATGTCTCTGGCTACACCTTC	CASSLDPGDVSGYTF
TRBV7-9	-	-	15	TRBJ2-7	TGTGCCAGCAGCTTAGTTGGACGGAACTCCTACGAGCAGTACTTC	CASSLVGRNSYEQYF
TRBV5-6	-	-	12	TRBJ2-3	TGTGCCAGCAGCGCCGGACTAGATACGCAGTATTTT	CASSAGLDTQYF
TRBV4-1	-	TRBD1	17	TRBJ1-1	TGCGCCAGCAGCCAAGGACAGGGAGGGGGACTCGGCACTGAAGCTTTCTTT	CASSQGQGGGLGTEAFF
TRBV19	-	-	13	TRBJ1-5	TGTGCCAGTCGTGGAAGTTGGGGTCAGCCCCAGCATTTT	CASRGSWGQPQHF
TRBV13	-	-	14	TRBJ2-7	TGTGCCAGCCGGGGGGCAGGGGGTCTCCACGAGCAGTACTTC	CASRGAGGLHEQYF
TRBV4-1	-	TRBD2	18	TRBJ2-3	TGCGCCAGCAGCCAAGATTACATGGCGGGAGTTCAGACAGATACGCAGTATTTT	CASSQDYMAGVQTDTQYF
TRBV19	-	-	15	TRBJ2-7	TGTGCCAGTAGTATCGAAGCGGGCATGACCTACGAGCAGTACTTC	CASSIEAGMTYEQYF
TRBV6-6	-	-	15	TRBJ1-1	TGTGCCAGCAGCTCCGTCGGGGGGAATTTCCTTTTGGCTTTCTTT	CASSSVGGNFLLAFF
TRBV19	-	-	15	TRBJ2-1	TGTGCCAGTGGGGGACTTCCGAGCTCCTACAATGAGCAGTTCTTC	CASGGLPSSYNEQFF
TRBV5-1	-	-	13	TRBJ2-4	TGCGCCAGCCTTTCAGGGACCGAAAACATTCAGTACTTC	CASLSGTENIQYF
TRBV7-6	-	-	14	TRBJ2-7	TGTGCCAGCAGCTTAGAAGGTTACAGGGCCGAGCAGTACTTC	CASSLEGYRAEQYF
TRBV9	-	-	12	TRBJ2-3	TGTGCCAGCAGCCGGGGCCCAGATACGCAGTATTTT	CASSRGPDTQYF
TRBV19	-	-	16	TRBJ2-7	TGTGCCAGTAGTATTGACCCCACAGGTGGGTCCTACGAGCAGTACTTC	CASSIDPTGGSYEQYF
TRBV11-3	-	-	15	TRBJ1-1	TGTGCCAGCAGCGGCTCCTCCGGCATGAACACTGAAGCTTTCTTT	CASSGSSGMNTEAFF
TRBV19	-	-	13	TRBJ2-7	TGTGCCAGTAGTACGGGACTCGATTACGAGCAGTACTTC	CASSTGLDYEQYF
TRBV4-1	once	TRBD2	16	TRBJ2-3	TGCGCCAGCAGCCAAGTTGGACTAGCGAGCACAGATACGCAGTATTTT	CASSQVGLASTDTQYF
TRBV27	-	-	17	TRBJ1-2	TGTGCCAGCAGCCCCCGACCGGGACTCATAGGTTTTAAGGGCTACACCTTC	CASSPRPGLIGFKGYTF
TRBV12-5	-	TRBD1	16	TRBJ1-1	TGTGCTAGTGCCCCTGGGGCAGGGGGCCCGGACACTGAAGCTTTCTTT	CASAPGAGGPDTEAFF
TRBV27	-	-	14	TRBJ2-4	TGTGCCAGCAGTCCGAAGGGTAGGGAAAACATTCAGTACTTC	CASSPKGRENIQYF